This TCR beta chain derives from a study of blood T cell repertoires in COVID-19. Study information: From the United States, Italy and Spain came samples of acute and convalescent COVID-19. PBMCs, B-cell-depleted T cells, or T cells provided the cDNA or gDNA that made up the material.

The CDR3 is 13 amino acids. The V and J ends lost 6 bases and 6 bases respectively, with 14 bases between them. Per the germline V gene, CDR1 is MNHEY and CDR2 is SVGAGI. Per the authors' pipeline: Amplification from reference gene primers served as the basis for estimated nucleated cell counts. The repertoire was sequenced with immunoSEQ multiplex PCR; TCRdb's copy has only in-frame clones and lacks some. That table supplies the V and J calls and clone size; D and trimming were determined from the DNA. The top ten clones hold about 1.5% of a sample with 150,000 to 200,000 clones, 65% to 90% of them seen once.

The receptor's source is a human donor in a cohort sampled during active COVID-19. This sequence joins TRBV6-5 and TRBJ2-5, with a tentative D call TRBD1 (6 bases). The sample was peripheral blood. The CDR3: CASSPRWGQTQYF. CDR3 DNA sequence: TGTGCCAGCAGCCCCCGATGGGGGCAGACCCAGTACTTC.